One sample yielded the 7 T cell receptor beta chains listed below, sequenced in a study of beta chain features in type 1 diabetes. Expressed TCRB transcripts got sequenced, as all isolated RNA was reverse transcribed. Repertoires were generated with immunoSEQ multiplex PCR, while TCRdb's copy carries only in-frame clones and drops some. The table has around 290,000 clones, under 8.5% seen once. Sequenced input: central memory CD4+ T cells from blood. The source of these receptors is a woman between 18 and 29 years old in good health.

This clone was detected only a few times. The rearrangement uses TRBV15 and TRBJ1-1; a weak D match, TRBD1 (6 bases). CDR3 length equals 12 residues. Per the germline V gene, CDR1 is LNHNV and CDR2 is YYDKDF (reference sequence). Trimming cost V 5 bases and J 7 bases, with 11 bases left between them. The CDR3 protein is CATSVQGFEAFF. CDR3 DNA sequence: TGTGCCACCAGCGTCCAGGGGTTTGAAGCTTTCTTT.

This clone was found a few times. The rearrangement links TRBV28 to TRBJ1-5, with TRBD1 matching over 10 bases. There are 14 residues in the CDR3. The ends lost 2 bases at V and 9 bases at J; junction bases unmatched: 4. CDR1 is MDHEN and CDR2 is SYDVKM in the germline V gene. This CDR3 is CASSLGTGVPPQHF. CDR3 sequence (DNA): TGTGCCAGCAGTTTAGGGACAGGGGTCCCGCCCCAGCATTTT.

There are a few counts of this clone. The V gene is TRBV29-1, the J gene TRBJ2-5; TRBD1 is a possible D gene (5 bases). The CDR3 spans 14 residues. Trimming cost V 0 bases and J 5 bases, with 13 bases left between them. CDR1 is SQVTM, CDR2 ANQGSEA, per germline. For the CDR3, the DNA is TGCAGCGTTGAAGATAGCAGGGCTCGGGAGACCCAGTACTTC. As protein: CSVEDSRARETQYF.

This clone came up a few times. V and J are TRBV6-5 and TRBJ1-2, with D perhaps TRBD1 (6 bases). The CDR3 has 14 amino acids. CDR1 MNHEY and CDR2 SVGAGI come from the germline V gene. V gave up 6 bases and J gave up 4 bases, with 15 bases separating them. CDR3 loop: CASRQQQGLYGYTF. Here the CDR3 DNA reads TGTGCCAGCAGACAACAACAGGGACTCTATGGCTACACCTTC.

V is TRBV13 and J is TRBJ1-1, with TRBD1 matching 9 bases. J gave up 0 bases and V 5 bases, and 1 base lay outside the gene matches. The V gene's germline CDR1 is PRHDT and CDR2 FYEKMQ (reference sequence). The length of the CDR3 is 14 residues. As DNA, the CDR3 is TGTGCCAGCAGCCGGACAGGGGTGAACACTGAAGCTTTCTTT. This translates into CASSRTGVNTEAFF. Supplemented by reference TRBV13 and TRBJ1-1, the full variable domain reads AAGVIQSPRHLIKEKRETATLKCYPIPRHDTVYWYQQGPGQDPQFLISFYEKMQSDKGSIPDRFSAQQFSDYHSELNMSSLELGDSALYFCASSRTGVNTEAFFGQGTRLTVV.

In this sample, this clone turned up a few times. The V gene is TRBV11-2, the J gene TRBJ1-2; 7 bases are shared with TRBD1. The CDR3 has 14 amino acids. Germline V CDR1 and CDR2: SGHAT, FQNNGV. V lost 6 bases, J lost 2 bases, and 6 bases stayed unmatched. Written as DNA, the CDR3 is TGTGCCAGCAGTCAGGGGGGGACGAACTATGGCTACACCTTC. Translating gives CASSQGGTNYGYTF.

The gene calls are TRBV9 and TRBJ2-1, with D maybe TRBD1 (5 bases). The V end was cut by 7 bases, the J end by 7 bases, with 27 bases between. The CDR3 is 17 residues long. Germline loops: CDR1 SGDLS, CDR2 YYNGEE. The CDR3 reads CASALSPRARPGNEQFF. The CDR3, as DNA: TGTGCCAGCGCACTTAGCCCCCGGGCAAGGCCAGGGAATGAGCAGTTCTTC.